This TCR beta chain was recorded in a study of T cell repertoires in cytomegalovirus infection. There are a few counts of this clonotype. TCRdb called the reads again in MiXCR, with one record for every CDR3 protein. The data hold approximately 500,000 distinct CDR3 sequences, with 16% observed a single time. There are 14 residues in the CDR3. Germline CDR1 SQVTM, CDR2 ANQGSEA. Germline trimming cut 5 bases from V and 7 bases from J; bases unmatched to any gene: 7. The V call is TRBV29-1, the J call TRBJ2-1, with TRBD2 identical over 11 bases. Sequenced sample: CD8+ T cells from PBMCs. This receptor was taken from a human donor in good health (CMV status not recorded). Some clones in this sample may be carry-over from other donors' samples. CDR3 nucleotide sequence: TGCAGCGTTCGTACTAGCGGGAGTTCGAATGAGCAGTTCTTC. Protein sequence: CSVRTSGSSNEQFF.